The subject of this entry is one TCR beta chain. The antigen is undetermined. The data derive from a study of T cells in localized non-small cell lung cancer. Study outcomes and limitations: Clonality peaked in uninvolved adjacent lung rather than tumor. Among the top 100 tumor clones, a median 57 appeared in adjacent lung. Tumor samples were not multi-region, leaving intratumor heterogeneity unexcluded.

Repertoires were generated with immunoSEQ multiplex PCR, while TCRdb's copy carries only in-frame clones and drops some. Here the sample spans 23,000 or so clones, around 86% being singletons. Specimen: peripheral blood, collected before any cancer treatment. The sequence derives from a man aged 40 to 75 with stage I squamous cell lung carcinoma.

The chain's CDR3 is CASSRQAHGGSGANVLTF. In DNA, the CDR3 is TGCGCCAGCAGCCGGCAGGCGCACGGGGGCTCTGGGGCCAACGTCCTGACTTTC. J is TRBJ2-6 and V is TRBV4-3; D is possibly TRBD2 (6 bases). The CDR3 is made up of 18 amino acids. The germline CDR1 and CDR2 sequences are LGHNA and YSLEER. With 4 bases removed from V and 0 bases from J, the gap between germline ends came to 16 bases.